The rows below give T cell receptor beta chains drawn from one sample of a study of radiation and T cells in renal cell carcinoma. Using immunoSEQ multiplex PCR, the repertoire was profiled, and TCRdb retains in-frame clones only, with some absent. The sample lists 150,000 or so clones; around 89% were seen once. The source material was blood, sampled from a patient whose treatment included radiotherapy and nephrectomy. The receptor source for this set is a woman in her sixties or seventies with renal cell carcinoma. The CDR3 runs from the conserved cysteine through the conserved F or W. Each record gives: clone size, V gene, D gene, J gene, CDR3 length, CDR3 protein, CDR3 DNA. A D gene is named only where the DNA matches it firmly. Not all rows give a size; the values are once, few, many and, for expanded clones, a class.

once	TRBV5-6	TRBD1	TRBJ1-4	16	CASSPWTGKPNEKLFF	TGTGCCAGCAGCCCGTGGACAGGAAAACCCAATGAAAAACTGTTTTTT
.	TRBV18	TRBD1	TRBJ2-7	13	CASSLGQTYEQYF	TGTGCCAGCTCACTGGGACAGACCTACGAGCAGTACTTC
.	TRBV19	.	TRBJ1-3	12	CASSGFRNTIYF	TGTGCCAGCTCAGGGTTTCGAAACACCATATATTTT
.	TRBV5-8	.	TRBJ2-7	13	CASSRTVAYEQYF	TGTGCCAGCAGCAGGACCGTAGCCTACGAGCAGTACTTC
.	TRBV2	TRBD2	TRBJ2-5	15	CASSAEGTNQETQYF	TGTGCCAGCAGTGCCGAAGGGACTAATCAAGAGACCCAGTACTTC
.	TRBV6-5	.	TRBJ2-3	14	CASTRDAYRDTQYF	TGTGCCAGCACCCGGGACGCGTATCGAGATACGCAGTATTTT
.	TRBV5-4	TRBD1	TRBJ2-7	15	CASSPAGQGPYEQYF	TGTGCCAGCAGCCCTGCGGGACAGGGACCCTACGAGCAGTACTTC
.	TRBV18	.	TRBJ1-1	15	CASSPLSPGPTEAFF	TGTGCCAGCTCACCACTGTCCCCGGGGCCCACTGAAGCTTTCTTT
.	TRBV9	TRBD1	TRBJ1-2	14	CASSRDRGLYGYTF	TGTGCCAGCTCCCGGGACAGGGGGCTCTATGGCTACACCTTC
.	TRBV30	.	TRBJ1-1	12	CAWTRMNTEAFF	TGTGCCTGGACAAGAATGAACACTGAAGCTTTCTTT
.	TRBV5-1	.	TRBJ1-1	13	CASSLEEFTEAFF	TGCGCCAGCAGCTTGGAGGAGTTCACTGAAGCTTTCTTT
.	TRBV19	.	TRBJ2-1	10	CATGANEQFF	TGTGCGACGGGGGCCAATGAGCAGTTCTTC
.	TRBV9	TRBD1	TRBJ1-6	16	CASSVRPGQENSPLHF	TGTGCCAGCAGCGTTCGCCCGGGACAGGAGAATTCACCCCTCCACTTT
few	TRBV19	.	TRBJ1-4	15	CASSTQTGWGEKLFF	TGTGCCAGTAGTACCCAGACAGGTTGGGGTGAAAAACTGTTTTTT
.	TRBV4-2	.	TRBJ2-1	15	CASSQDQGIYNEQFF	TGTGCCAGCAGCCAAGATCAGGGGATATACAATGAGCAGTTCTTC
.	TRBV5-1	.	TRBJ1-2	12	CASSLGGTGYTF	TGCGCCAGCAGCTTGGGGGGGACTGGCTACACCTTC
.	TRBV5-6	TRBD1	TRBJ1-1	16	CASSPGTGELGTEAFF	TGTGCCAGCAGCCCTGGGACAGGGGAGTTGGGCACTGAAGCTTTCTTT
.	TRBV19	.	TRBJ1-2	12	CASNLGGYGYTF	TGTGCCAGTAACTTGGGGGGCTATGGCTACACCTTC
few	TRBV30	TRBD1	TRBJ1-1	13	CAKGGGADTEAFF	TGTGCCAAGGGAGGGGGCGCGGACACTGAAGCTTTCTTT
once	TRBV7-9	.	TRBJ2-2	16	CASSQGGSLNTGELFF	TGTGCCAGCAGCCAAGGTGGTAGTCTGAACACCGGGGAGCTGTTTTTT
.	TRBV7-2	.	TRBJ1-6	16	CASSSATRKGTSPLHF	TGTGCCAGCAGCTCAGCAACCCGTAAGGGGACTTCACCCCTCCACTTT
.	TRBV7-2	TRBD1	TRBJ1-5	19	CASSLKWDSEPGSNQPQHF	TGTGCCAGCAGCTTAAAATGGGACAGCGAACCCGGATCAAATCAGCCCCAGCATTTT
.	TRBV5-6	TRBD1	TRBJ2-5	15	CASSLMTGGGETQYF	TGTGCCAGCAGCTTGATGACAGGGGGCGGAGAGACCCAGTACTTC
few	TRBV19	TRBD2	TRBJ2-7	14	CASRRAGGVYEQYF	TGTGCCAGCCGGCGGGCGGGGGGTGTGTACGAGCAGTACTTC
.	TRBV5-4	.	TRBJ2-3	14	CASSLVSSPDTQYF	TGTGCCAGCAGCTTGGTATCCAGCCCAGATACGCAGTATTTT
.	TRBV5-1	.	TRBJ2-7	13	CASSFDRPYEQYF	TGCGCCAGCAGCTTTGACAGACCCTACGAGCAGTACTTC
.	TRBV29-1	.	TRBJ1-1	13	CSVELGFGTEAFF	TGCAGCGTAGAATTGGGCTTCGGCACTGAAGCTTTCTTT
once	TRBV29-1	.	TRBJ2-7	14	CSVEFGGIGNEQYF	TGCAGCGTTGAGTTTGGGGGGATTGGAAACGAGCAGTACTTC
.	TRBV7-9	.	TRBJ2-1	15	CASSSDPGQYNEQFF	TGTGCCAGCAGCTCCGACCCGGGACAATACAATGAGCAGTTCTTC
.	TRBV7-8	.	TRBJ1-1	15	CASSPRTEFNTEAFF	TGTGCCAGCAGCCCCCGGACGGAATTTAACACTGAAGCTTTCTTT
.	TRBV6-5	.	TRBJ1-2	13	CASSTARAYGYTF	TGTGCCAGCAGTACAGCTAGGGCTTATGGCTACACCTTC
.	TRBV5-1	TRBD2	TRBJ2-1	17	CASSSGSSGGLYNEQFF	TGCGCCAGCAGCAGTGGATCCAGCGGGGGGCTATACAATGAGCAGTTCTTC
.	TRBV20-1	.	TRBJ2-5	11	CSARDPETQYF	TGCAGTGCTAGAGATCCGGAGACCCAGTACTTC
.	TRBV6-5	.	TRBJ2-5	15	CASRPPGGAQETQYF	TGTGCCAGCAGACCCCCTGGAGGAGCCCAAGAGACCCAGTACTTC
.	TRBV27	.	TRBJ1-2	14	CASSLSGQGYGYTF	TGTGCCAGCAGTTTATCAGGGCAGGGGTACGGCTACACCTTC
.	TRBV30	.	TRBJ2-5	13	CAWSVNAPETQYF	TGTGCCTGGAGTGTAAACGCGCCGGAGACCCAGTACTTC
.	TRBV28	.	TRBJ1-2	13	CASNFPLGGGYTF	TGTGCCAGCAATTTTCCCTTGGGAGGTGGCTACACCTTC
.	TRBV19	TRBD1	TRBJ2-2	16	CASSIVPTGATGELFF	TGTGCCAGTAGTATAGTCCCGACAGGGGCCACCGGGGAGCTGTTTTTT
once	TRBV5-4	TRBD1	TRBJ1-5	14	CASSPGTGNQPQHF	TGTGCCAGCAGTCCCGGGACAGGGAATCAGCCCCAGCATTTT
.	TRBV27	TRBD2	TRBJ2-5	17	CASSLSPSGGLQETQYF	TGTGCCAGCAGTTTATCCCCTAGCGGGGGCCTTCAAGAGACCCAGTACTTC
.	TRBV27	.	TRBJ1-3	14	CASSLSGAGNTIYF	TGTGCCAGCAGTTTATCTGGGGCCGGAAACACCATATATTTT
.	TRBV7-6	.	TRBJ1-4	15	CASRKDWGSNEKLFF	TGTGCCAGCAGAAAAGACTGGGGATCTAATGAAAAACTGTTTTTT
.	TRBV10-3	TRBD2	TRBJ2-3	16	CAISEGTTSRTDTQYF	TGTGCCATCAGTGAGGGGACTACGTCTCGCACAGATACGCAGTATTTT
.	TRBV7-9	.	TRBJ2-1	11	CASSLTNEQFF	TGTGCCAGCAGCTTAACTAATGAGCAGTTCTTC
.	TRBV7-3	.	TRBJ1-1	13	CASSLQENTEAFF	TGTGCCAGCAGCTTACAGGAGAACACTGAAGCTTTCTTT
.	TRBV19	TRBD1	TRBJ2-2	17	CASSTLWTGPNTGELFF	TGTGCCAGTAGTACCCTCTGGACAGGGCCTAACACCGGGGAGCTGTTTTTT
once	TRBV4-2	TRBD1	TRBJ2-3	15	CASSRTGQGPDTQYF	TGTGCCAGCAGTCGAACGGGACAGGGGCCAGATACGCAGTATTTT
.	TRBV7-6	.	TRBJ1-4	14	CASSTYMDDEKLFF	TGTGCCAGCAGCACATATATGGACGATGAAAAACTGTTTTTT